A few counts support the clone carrying this TCR beta chain. The antigen remains undetermined. The entry originates in a study of response to subunit inactivated influenza vaccine. The study, taken as a whole, reports: Each seasonal influenza vaccination recruits few new T cells, the authors suggested.

From the RT-PCR reads, TCRdb called clonotypes with MiXCR, one entry per CDR3 protein. The sample holds 710,000 or so distinct CDR3 sequences, approximately 14% seen once. V was clipped by 6 bases and J by 5 bases, with 13 bases between them. This CDR3 spans 13 amino acids. Sequences were derived from PBMCs from blood, sampled 12 days after vaccination. This clonotype originated in a man aged 45 to 65 who received an inactivated influenza vaccine. The rearrangement links TRBV12-3 or TRBV12-4 to TRBJ2-5, with no clear D. For the CDR3, the DNA is TGTGCCAGCAGCTCCTCAACTCGGGAGACCCAGTACTTC. This codes for CASSSSTRETQYF.